The entry below gives a single T cell receptor beta chain sequence along with its context. The data belong to a study of blood T cells in healthy people across ages. The use of a sample-barcoded 5' primer and a J-beta primer mix characterized a second PCR of roughly 7 to 12 cycles. Through a template-switch adaptor with 12 random nucleotides, each cDNA molecule received a tag. One entry per CDR3 protein results from TCRdb running MiXCR on the 5' RACE reads. The sample lists more than 800,000 distinct CDR3 sequences, around 28% seen once, with about 18% in the top ten. The germline V gene has CDR1 LNHNV and CDR2 YYDKDF (reference sequence). The trim removed 9 bases at V and 2 bases at J, leaving 1 base unmatched. The CDR3 extends over 12 amino acids. Extraction yielded at least 6 micrograms of total RNA per sample.

The specimen sequenced was blood. The chain couples TRBV15 to TRBJ2-1, with 7 bases that match TRBD2. The TCR was taken from an elderly woman in good health. The CDR3: CATRGAYNEQFF. The DNA for the CDR3 is TGTGCCACTCGGGGGGCCTACAATGAGCAGTTCTTC. The complete variable domain, with remaining parts taken from reference TRBV15 and TRBJ2-1, reads DAMVIQNPRYQVTQFGKPVTLSCSQTLNHNVMYWYQQKSSQAPKLLFHYYDKDFNNEADTPDNFQSRRPNTSFCFLDIRSPGLGDTAMYLCATRGAYNEQFFGPGTRLTVL.